The present T cell receptor beta chain was sequenced within a study of identical twins. This clonotype has a handful of counts. Its specificity is unknown. V lost 1 base and J lost 0, with 8 bases in between. Germline V gene sequence: CDR1 SGHDT, CDR2 YYEEEE. The CDR3 contains 14 residues. Healthy Caucasian individuals made up all the donors. The authors used template switching to add a universal primer site and gave cDNA unique molecular identifiers. One entry per CDR3 protein, called by TCRdb with MiXCR from the 5' RACE reads. The table shows some 1,700,000 distinct CDR3 sequences, with around 33% occurring only once. Study findings and constraints: Partly confounded zero-insertion analyses could result from invariant MAIT and iNKT cells.

This clonotype originated in a newborn girl in good health. The material sequenced was cord blood. V and J are TRBV5-6 and TRBJ2-7; D is unclear. The CDR3: CASSLFGRSYEQYF. The DNA of the CDR3 is TGTGCCAGCAGCTTGTTTGGCCGCTCCTACGAGCAGTACTTC.